These T cell receptor beta chains were read from a single sample in a study of type 1 and type 2 diabetes patients. From the multiplex PCR reads, TCRdb called clonotypes with MiXCR, one entry per CDR3 protein. The repertoire consists of 250,000 to 300,000 distinct CDR3 sequences, with more than 45% occurring once and the leading ten covering roughly 13%. Sequencing input: peripheral blood mononuclear cells (PBMCs). The receptor source for this set is a man aged 18 to 30 with type 2 diabetes. The CDR3 runs from the conserved cysteine through the conserved F or W. Each record gives: D gene, clone size, J gene, V gene, CDR3 protein, CDR3 DNA. D genes are given only for firm matches. For some rows the clone size is stated as once, few or many, or as a class when expanded; others skip it.

.,few,TRBJ1-1,TRBV20-1,CSARRGNTEAFF,TGCAGTGCCCGTCGAGGGAACACTGAAGCTTTCTTT
.,.,TRBJ1-6,TRBV20-1,CSATGAYSPLHF,TGCAGTGCTACAGGGGCCTATTCACCCCTCCACTTT
TRBD2,.,TRBJ2-3,TRBV30,CAWTKGLAGAGDTQYF,TGTGCCTGGACCAAAGGACTAGCGGGAGCGGGAGATACGCAGTATTTT
.,.,TRBJ2-7,TRBV2,CASSSGQVTYEQYF,TGTGCCAGCAGTAGTGGACAAGTTACCTACGAGCAGTACTTC
TRBD1,.,TRBJ1-6,TRBV7-2,CASSLLGTENSPLHF,TGTGCCAGCAGTTTATTGGGGACAGAGAATTCACCCCTCCACTTT
.,.,TRBJ2-1,TRBV2,CASSEAQRLAVYNEQFF,TGTGCCAGCAGTGAAGCGCAAAGGCTAGCTGTTTACAATGAGCAGTTCTTC
.,.,TRBJ1-1,TRBV20-1,CSAPAQADRAFF,TGCAGTGCTCCAGCCCAGGCGGATCGGGCTTTCTTT
TRBD1,.,TRBJ1-2,TRBV29-1,CSARDRSYGYTF,TGCAGCGCGAGGGACAGGAGCTATGGCTACACCTTC
.,.,TRBJ2-3,TRBV5-1,CASSQTQATDTQYF,TGCGCCAGCAGCCAGACACAAGCCACAGATACGCAGTATTTT
.,.,TRBJ2-1,TRBV9,CASSEGDEQFF,TGTGCCAGCAGCGAGGGGGATGAGCAGTTCTTC
.,few,TRBJ2-7,TRBV4-1,CASSQEGQPHEQYF,TGCGCCAGCAGCCAAGAGGGCCAACCCCACGAGCAGTACTTC
.,few,TRBJ1-2,TRBV19,CASTPLKTGAAINYGYTF,TGTGCCAGTACCCCCCTCAAGACAGGCGCTGCAATAAACTATGGCTACACCTTC
TRBD1,.,TRBJ2-1,TRBV20-1,CSAPQGIEQFF,TGCAGTGCTCCACAGGGGATTGAGCAGTTCTTC
TRBD2,few,TRBJ2-3,TRBV10-1,CASSRTGTSQTDTQYF,TGCGCCAGCAGTAGAACCGGGACTAGTCAGACAGATACGCAGTATTTT
TRBD2,.,TRBJ2-3,TRBV6-1,CASSEGGGEADTQYF,TGTGCCAGCAGTGAGGGCGGGGGTGAGGCAGATACGCAGTATTTT
TRBD2,few,TRBJ2-2,TRBV6-5,CASSGRGGRAGELFF,TGTGCTAGCTCTGGGCGGGGGGGCCGGGCCGGGGAGCTGTTTTTT
.,.,TRBJ1-2,TRBV30,CAWSVETVLDYTF,TGTGCCTGGAGTGTAGAGACAGTGTTAGACTACACCTTC
.,few,TRBJ2-7,TRBV10-3,CAISESTGPIYEQYF,TGTGCCATCAGTGAGTCCACAGGGCCCATCTACGAGCAGTACTTC
TRBD1,.,TRBJ1-2,TRBV15,CATSRDQGLGQGRYGYTF,TGTGCCACCAGCAGAGATCAGGGCCTGGGACAGGGACGCTATGGCTACACCTTC
.,.,TRBJ1-4,TRBV2,CASSAGRDYEKLFF,TGTGCCAGCAGTGCGGGCAGGGATTATGAAAAACTGTTTTTT
.,.,TRBJ2-5,TRBV28,CASNPQGTRETQYF,TGTGCCAGCAATCCTCAGGGTACGAGGGAGACCCAGTACTTC
.,few,TRBJ2-7,TRBV5-1,CASSLPALDRSSYEQYF,TGCGCCAGCAGCTTGCCGGCATTAGACAGGTCCTCCTACGAGCAGTACTTC
.,few,TRBJ1-1,TRBV10-3,CAISTTHMNTEAFF,TGTGCCATTTCTACTACACATATGAACACTGAAGCTTTCTTT
TRBD1,few,TRBJ2-7,TRBV7-3,CASSSFGTGTEQYF,TGTGCCAGCAGCTCCTTCGGGACAGGGACCGAGCAGTACTTC
.,.,TRBJ1-5,TRBV20-1,CSARRGLEPQHF,TGCAGTGCACGACGGGGATTAGAGCCCCAGCATTTT
.,.,TRBJ2-7,TRBV15,CATSRDLEAYEQYF,TGTGCCACCAGCAGGGACCTTGAGGCCTACGAGCAGTACTTC
TRBD2,.,TRBJ2-2,TRBV30,CAWSVILAGGPITGELFF,TGTGCCTGGAGTGTAATCCTAGCGGGAGGGCCAATCACCGGGGAGCTGTTTTTT
TRBD1,few,TRBJ1-2,TRBV14,CASSQRPGTANYGYTF,TGTGCCAGCAGCCAAAGACCAGGGACAGCTAACTATGGCTACACCTTC
.,once,TRBJ1-2,TRBV14,CASSQDLGTATLYGYTF,TGTGCCAGCAGCCAAGATTTAGGAACAGCAACTCTCTATGGCTACACCTTC
.,once,TRBJ1-5,TRBV27,CASSLSAVQPQHF,TGTGCCAGCAGTTTATCGGCAGTCCAGCCCCAGCATTTT
TRBD2,.,TRBJ2-3,TRBV7-3,CASSSRAGLTQYF,TGTGCCAGCAGCTCTAGAGCGGGACTCACGCAGTATTTT
.,many,TRBJ2-6,TRBV25-1,CASSYSGANVLTF,TGTGCCAGCAGTTATTCTGGGGCCAACGTCCTGACTTTC
.,few,TRBJ1-1,TRBV29-1,CSVSEGMNTEAFF,TGCAGCGTTAGTGAGGGTATGAACACTGAAGCTTTCTTT
TRBD2,few,TRBJ2-5,TRBV7-2,CASSYVTSGETQYF,TGTGCCAGCAGCTACGTGACTAGCGGCGAGACCCAGTACTTC
.,few,TRBJ2-1,TRBV24-1,CATGRLRGNEQFF,TGTGCCACCGGGCGCCTAAGGGGGAATGAGCAGTTCTTC
TRBD1,.,TRBJ2-2,TRBV7-3,CASSTIQGATGELFF,TGTGCCAGCAGCACAATTCAGGGGGCCACCGGGGAGCTGTTTTTT
TRBD1,.,TRBJ1-3,TRBV29-1,CSVGLGTASGNTIYF,TGCAGCGTCGGCCTTGGGACAGCCTCTGGAAACACCATATATTTT
.,.,TRBJ1-2,TRBV15,CATSRGREDGYTF,TGTGCCACCAGCAGGGGCAGGGAGGATGGCTACACCTTC
.,many,TRBJ1-1,TRBV19,CASSSFTEAFF,TGTGCCAGTAGTTCCTTCACTGAAGCTTTCTTT
.,.,TRBJ1-1,TRBV18,CASSWQENTEAFF,TGTGCCAGCTCATGGCAGGAGAACACTGAAGCTTTCTTT
TRBD1,.,TRBJ1-1,TRBV5-1,CASTRTGATEAFF,TGTGCCAGCACCAGGACAGGGGCCACTGAAGCTTTCTTT
.,few,TRBJ2-7,TRBV13,CASSLGGGNNEQYF,TGTGCCAGCAGCTTAGGAGGAGGGAACAACGAGCAGTACTTC
.,few,TRBJ2-7,TRBV20-1,CSARSDSYEQYF,TGCAGTGCTAGGTCGGACTCCTACGAGCAGTACTTC
.,.,TRBJ2-1,TRBV7-3,CASSLGGDAYNEQFF,TGTGCCAGCAGCTTAGGCGGGGACGCCTACAATGAGCAGTTCTTC
.,.,TRBJ2-3,TRBV28,CASSSETDTQYF,TGTGCCAGCAGTTCGGAGACAGATACGCAGTATTTT
.,few,TRBJ2-7,TRBV6-1,CASSYTRSEQYF,TGTGCCAGCAGCTATACAAGGAGCGAGCAGTACTTC
.,many,TRBJ1-4,TRBV2,CASSASVRAAEKLFF,TGTGCCAGCAGTGCATCGGTGCGTGCGGCCGAAAAACTGTTTTTT
.,.,TRBJ2-7,TRBV4-1,CASSQGWAGPTPYEQYF,TGCGCCAGCAGCCAAGGCTGGGCAGGGCCTACCCCCTACGAGCAGTACTTC
.,.,TRBJ2-7,TRBV6-4,CARYRRQSYEQHF,TGTGCCAGATACCGGCGACAGTCCTACGAGCAGCACTTC
.,.,TRBJ1-3,TRBV29-1,CSVAGGNTIYF,TGCAGCGTTGCTGGAGGAAACACCATATATTTT
.,.,TRBJ2-1,TRBV9,CASSPRYSSHNEQFF,TGTGCCAGCAGCCCCCGTTATTCCAGCCACAATGAGCAGTTCTTC